Below are 10 T cell receptor beta chains sequenced from a single sample in a study of metastatic and nonmetastatic thyroid tumors. MiXCR was used by TCRdb to re-call the PCR reads. The data show roughly 42,000 clones, approximately 17% seen once. Not a single patient had been given any form of treatment at any point before undergoing thyroid surgery. The sequenced material came from tumor tissue. The receptors here all came from a female donor with papillary thyroid cancer or a benign thyroid nodule (not recorded which). Some clones in this sample may be carry-over from other donors' samples.

About this clone itself: Possible read error: a much larger clone is one base away. This rearrangement joins TRBV11-1 to TRBJ2-3; D possibly corresponds to TRBD2 (5 bases). Germline V gene data show CDR1 as SGHAT and CDR2 as FQDESV (reference sequence). V shed 5 bases and J shed 0 bases, with 9 bases lying between them. This CDR3 comprises 14 residues. CDR3 protein: CASSRSVSTDTQYF. The CDR3 DNA is TGTGCCAGCAGCCGTAGCGTTAGCACAGATACGCAGTATTTT.

This clone has a count of ten or more. The CDR3 DNA reads as TGTGCCAGCAGCCAGGTCACTAGCGGTCAAGAGACCCAGTACTTC. Its protein product is CASSQVTSGQETQYF. The chain combines TRBV3-1 with TRBJ2-5; 8 bases agree with TRBD2. This CDR3 contains 15 residues. Germline CDR1 LGHDT, CDR2 YNNKEL (reference sequence). V was clipped by 3 bases and J by 2 bases; unmatched bases: 5.

This clone was found many times. V is TRBV6-2 or TRBV6-3 and J is TRBJ2-7, with D unresolved. Germline V gives CDR1 MNHEY, CDR2 SVGEGT. V lost 3 bases to trimming and J lost 3 bases, with 9 bases between them. The CDR3 contains 13 residues. CDR3 in amino acids: CASSYENNYEQYF. The CDR3 nucleotides are TGTGCCAGCAGTTATGAGAACAACTACGAGCAGTACTTC.

This clone came up many times. One base away lies a much larger clone, so this may be a sequencing read error. This chain links TRBV2 with TRBJ2-7; 9 nucleotides match TRBD1. The CDR3 is made up of 13 amino acids. Per germline, CDR1 SNHLY and CDR2 FYNNEI. CDR3 protein: CARGQGWTYEQCF. CDR3 DNA: TGTGCCAGAGGACAGGGGTGGACCTACGAGCAGTGCTTC.

In its sample, this clone was seen many times. This chain uses TRBV28 with TRBJ2-6, with 10 bases that match TRBD1. Trimming at V came to 0 bases and at J to 1 base, leaving 0 bases not matched to a gene. Looked up from germline, CDR1 is MDHEN and CDR2 is SYDVKM. The CDR3 has 17 residues. In DNA, the CDR3 is TGTGCCAGCAGTTTATGGGGACAGGGGTCTGGGGCCAACGTCCTGACTTTC. It specifies CASSLWGQGSGANVLTF.

This clone has a count of ten or more. The gene calls are TRBV3-1 and TRBJ1-1; D call uncertain. The V end was cut by 1 base, the J end by 10 bases, with 16 bases between. Germline V gene sequence: CDR1 LGHDT, CDR2 YNNKEL (reference sequence). The CDR3 length is 14 residues. The CDR3 is CASSQAEGAKLAFF. The CDR3 nucleotides read TGTGCCAGCAGCCAAGCAGAAGGAGCAAAGTTAGCTTTCTTT.

The sample holds many counts of this clone. This specimen includes other DNA sequences encoding the same CDR3. CDR3 bases: TGTGCCACCAGGCTAGCGGGAGGGCCTCTGGACACCGGGGAGCTGTTTTTT. Translation: CATRLAGGPLDTGELFF. This chain links TRBV15 with TRBJ2-2, with 12 positions matching TRBD2. Germline assignment: CDR1 LNHNV and CDR2 YYDKDF (reference sequence). The CDR3 covers 17 residues. Unmatched junction bases numbered 8, after V lost 6 bases and J lost 3 bases.

The gene calls are TRBV28 and TRBJ1-4; D unclear. The CDR3 totals 13 residues. The germline CDR1 and CDR2 sequences are MDHEN and SYDVKM. Trimming shortened V by 3 bases and J by 8 bases, and 10 bases separated the two germline ends. The CDR3 loop is CASSFGQREKLFF. CDR3 bases: TGTGCCAGCAGTTTTGGGCAGCGCGAAAAACTGTTTTTT.

This clone appeared many times. The genes are TRBV6-1 and TRBJ2-2; 8 bases are shared with TRBD2. V was clipped by 8 bases and J by 1 base; unmatched bases: 9. CDR1 and CDR2 from the germline V gene are MNHNS and SASEGT. CDR3 length equals 16 residues. CDR3 loop: CASRRGGQGNTGELFF. In DNA, the CDR3 is TGTGCCAGCCGTCGGGGGGGGCAGGGGAACACCGGGGAGCTGTTTTTT.

This clone was picked up many times. The V gene is TRBV20-1, the J gene TRBJ2-7; no firm D call. Trimming removed 6 bases from V and 0 bases from J, with 12 bases in between. This CDR3 contains 13 residues. Germline V gene data show CDR1 as DFQATT and CDR2 as SNEGSKA (reference sequence). DNA for the CDR3: TGCAGTGCAAGGTCCGGGTACTCCTACGAGCAGTACTTC. Translated, it gives CSARSGYSYEQYF.